These 31 T cell receptor beta chains were all obtained from the same sample, sequenced in a study of chemoradiotherapy in HPV16-positive cancers. Profiled with immunoSEQ multiplex PCR; TCRdb holds only in-frame clones, not every one. The data show 1,300 or so clones, roughly 75% seen once. Sequencing was performed on tumor tissue, taken from a patient who underwent chemoradiotherapy. Receptors originate from a human donor with HPV-associated anogenital cancer.

V is TRBV28 and J is TRBJ2-3; 8 bases match TRBD1. J lost 3 bases, V lost 7 bases, and 12 bases had no gene match. The CDR3 runs to 16 residues. Germline V lookup: CDR1 MDHEN, CDR2 SYDVKM. CDR3 in DNA: TGTGCCAGCACCTCGCCGGGACAGGAGCTTACAGATACGCAGTATTTT. Amino acids: CASTSPGQELTDTQYF.

J is TRBJ2-5 and V is TRBV13, with 7 bases lining up with TRBD2. Losses at the gene ends were 0 bases for V and 5 bases for J; bases not matched to a gene: 3. Germline V gene sequence: CDR1 PRHDT, CDR2 FYEKMQ (reference sequence). CDR3 size: 14 residues. CDR3 region: CASSLGRGSETQYF. The CDR3, as DNA: TGTGCCAGCAGCTTAGGCCGCGGGAGTGAGACCCAGTACTTC.

This chain links TRBV13 with TRBJ2-4; 8 bases align to TRBD1. The CDR3 is 14 residues long. Germline lookup yields CDR1 PRHDT and CDR2 FYEKMQ (reference sequence). J gave up 6 bases and V 5 bases, and 6 bases lay outside the gene matches. CDR3 amino acids: CASSLSQGANIQYF. For the CDR3, the DNA is TGTGCCAGCAGCCTCTCTCAGGGGGCAAACATTCAGTACTTC.

This sequence joins TRBV9 and TRBJ1-4; D unresolved. Trimming took off 0 bases at V and 8 bases at J, with 8 bases between the two ends. Germline V CDR1 and CDR2: SGDLS, YYNGEE. The CDR3 covers 13 residues. The CDR3 loop reads CASSVGPGEKLFF. DNA of the CDR3: TGTGCCAGCAGCGTAGGGCCGGGGGAAAAACTGTTTTTT.

V usage is TRBV9 and J usage is TRBJ2-3; D ambiguous. Trimming took 0 bases from V and 0 from J, leaving 8 bases between them. This CDR3 region has 15 residues. The germline gives CDR1 SGDLS, CDR2 YYNGEE. The CDR3 spells CASSVAASSTDTQYF. The CDR3 region has the DNA TGTGCCAGCAGCGTAGCGGCCTCTAGCACAGATACGCAGTATTTT.

Here the CDR3 DNA reads TGCAGTGCGGGAACCTACAATGAGCAGTTCTTC. Protein sequence: CSAGTYNEQFF. V gene TRBV29-1 combines with J gene TRBJ2-1; D might be TRBD2 (6 bases). This CDR3 region has 11 residues. Germline CDR1 reads SQVTM; CDR2 reads ANQGSEA.

The CDR3 region has the DNA TGCGCCAGCAGCTTGGGGACCCTGGGGGAAACTGAAGCTTTCTTT. It encodes CASSLGTLGETEAFF. The gene calls are TRBV5-1 and TRBJ1-1; D may be TRBD1 (5 bases). The V end was cut by 0 bases, the J end by 5 bases, with 14 bases between. The CDR3 is made up of 15 amino acids. CDR1 is SGHRS, CDR2 YFSETQ, per germline.

This clone was observed a handful of times. V gene TRBV10-1 combines with J gene TRBJ2-7; no clear D gene. The V end was cut by 8 bases, the J end by 5 bases, with 16 bases between. This CDR3 region has 13 residues. Germline CDR1 WNHNN, CDR2 SYGVQD (reference sequence). CDR3 coding DNA: TGCGCCAGCCGACTGGACGCGGACCACGAGCAGTACTTC. This sequence encodes CASRLDADHEQYF.

The genes are TRBV9 and TRBJ2-1; 8 bases line up with TRBD2. From germline, CDR1 is SGDLS and CDR2 YYNGEE. The CDR3 is 20 amino acids. J lost 7 bases, V lost 6 bases, and 27 bases had no gene match. Here the CDR3 DNA reads TGTGCCAGCACCGAAGGCGGAGGCCGGGGGGGAGCTGGGGGGGTTAATGAGCAGTTCTTC. Translating gives CASTEGGGRGGAGGVNEQFF.

V and J are TRBV19 and TRBJ2-6; D not certain. V lost 5 bases and J 4 bases, leaving 15 bases between the germline ends. The germline V gene has CDR1 LNHDA and CDR2 SQIVND (reference sequence). The CDR3 extends over 16 amino acids. The CDR3 region has the DNA TGTGCCAGTAGTTCCCGGACCGCCGGGGGGGCCAACGTCCTGACTTTC. Translating it yields CASSSRTAGGANVLTF.

The CDR3 here is CASSSLIYGALNEKLFF. The CDR3 DNA is TGTGCCAGCAGCTCGCTAATTTACGGGGCCCTTAATGAAAAACTGTTTTTT. This rearrangement joins TRBV7-9 to TRBJ1-4; perhaps TRBD1 as D (5 bases). CDR3 length equals 17 residues. CDR1 is SEHNR, CDR2 FQNEAQ, per germline (reference sequence). The V and J ends lost 4 bases and 4 bases respectively, with 19 bases between them.

This clone was seen a few times. The chain employs TRBV30 and TRBJ1-2; maybe TRBD1 (6 bases). The CDR3 has 15 amino acids. Germline V gene lookup returns CDR1 GTSNPN and CDR2 SVGIG (reference sequence). Trimming shortened V by 0 bases and J by 4 bases, and 15 bases separated the two germline ends. The CDR3 coding sequence is TGTGCCTGGAGTGTCGGGCGGGGGCTTGGCTATGGCTACACCTTC. Residues: CAWSVGRGLGYGYTF. The complete variable domain, with remaining parts taken from reference TRBV30 and TRBJ1-2, reads SQTIHQWPATLVQPVGSPLSLECTVEGTSNPNLYWYRQAAGRGLQLLFYSVGIGQISSEVPQNLSASRPQDRQFILSSKKLLLSDSGFYLCAWSVGRGLGYGYTFGSGTRLTVV.

This chain joins TRBV28 and TRBJ1-1, with 8 bases lining up with TRBD1. Germline CDR1 is MDHEN and CDR2 is SYDVKM. The CDR3 spans 14 residues. V trimming: 2 bases; J trimming: 5 bases; junction bases outside the gene matches: 4. CDR3 in amino acids: CASSLTGGQTEAFF. The CDR3 DNA sequence: TGTGCCAGCAGTTTAACAGGGGGGCAAACTGAAGCTTTCTTT.

The J gene is TRBJ1-2, the V gene TRBV6-5, with TRBD1 identical over 7 bases. The CDR3 length is 14 residues. Per germline, CDR1 MNHEY and CDR2 SVGAGI. V lost 8 bases and J lost 1; bases outside the gene matches: 7. The CDR3 region has the DNA TGTGCCAGCGTAGGGGGCAGGGGTAACTATGGCTACACCTTC. It encodes CASVGGRGNYGYTF.

The rearrangement uses TRBV6-1 and TRBJ2-3; unclear D gene. Germline CDR1 MNHNS, CDR2 SASEGT. V was clipped by 0 bases and J by 7 bases, with 14 bases between them. The CDR3 is 15 amino acids. As DNA, the CDR3 is TGTGCCAGCAGTGAAGCTCAGCGCCCAGGAAATACGCAGTATTTT. Its protein product is CASSEAQRPGNTQYF.

This clone was counted a single time. The V call is TRBV7-9, the J call TRBJ2-7, with D unclear. Per the germline V gene, CDR1 is SEHNR and CDR2 is FQNEAQ (reference sequence). CDR3 length: 13 amino acids. V was shortened by 5 bases and J by 3 bases, with 11 bases between the two germline ends. The CDR3 here is CASSAEVRYEQYF. The DNA of the CDR3 is TGTGCCAGCAGCGCCGAAGTGCGCTACGAGCAGTACTTC.

This sequence joins TRBV5-8 and TRBJ1-2; D gene unclear. Trimming pared 5 bases from V and 1 base from J, leaving 9 bases between. The CDR3 covers 13 residues. From germline, CDR1 is SGHTS and CDR2 YDEGEE. In DNA form, the CDR3 reads TGTGCCAGCAGAGGGAGGAGTAACTATGGCTACACCTTC. Amino acids: CASRGRSNYGYTF. Drawing the rest from reference TRBV5-8 and TRBJ1-2, the complete variable domain is EAGVTQSPTHLIKTRGQQATLRCSPISGHTSVYWYQQALGLGLQFLLWYDEGEERNRGNFPPRFSGRQFPNYSSELNVNALELEDSALYLCASRGRSNYGYTFGSGTRLTVV.

The rearrangement uses TRBV6-5 and TRBJ1-2, with TRBD1 matching over 8 bases. Per germline, CDR1 MNHEY and CDR2 SVGAGI. V was pared by 2 bases and J by 1 base, with 6 bases of the junction left unmatched. The CDR3 sequence is 16 residues long. CDR3 nucleotides: TGTGCCAGCAGTTACACACCGGGACAGGTTAACTATGGCTACACCTTC. This translates into CASSYTPGQVNYGYTF.

The CDR3 loop reads CASSFLQGLSGANVLTF. The CDR3 nucleotides are TGTGCCAGCAGTTTCCTTCAGGGATTATCTGGGGCCAACGTCCTGACTTTC. V is TRBV28 and J is TRBJ2-6, with D maybe TRBD1 (5 bases). V was shortened by 3 bases and J by 1 base, with 13 bases between the two germline ends. The V gene's germline CDR1 is MDHEN and CDR2 SYDVKM. The CDR3 spans 17 residues. Combining the CDR3 with reference TRBV28 and TRBJ2-6 gives the whole variable domain DVKVTQSSRYLVKRTGEKVFLECVQDMDHENMFWYRQDPGLGLRLIYFSYDVKMKEKGDIPEGYSVSREKKERFSLILESASTNQTSMYLCASSFLQGLSGANVLTFGAGSRLTVL.

The chain employs TRBV12-2 and TRBJ2-1; the table assigns TRBD2, which was not confirmed against the DNA. TRBV12-2 is deemed a pseudogene. CDR3 length: 17 residues. The DNA of the CDR3 is TGTGCGCATCTCGTTGGGACTAGCGGGATCTACTACAATGAGCAGTTCTTC. Translation: CAHLVGTSGIYYNEQFF.

This chain's CDR3 is CASSLAFGSSGNTIYF. CDR3 DNA: TGTGCCAGCAGCTTGGCCTTTGGAAGCTCTGGAAACACCATATATTTT. This chain joins TRBV5-5 and TRBJ1-3; D is ambiguous. The germline V gene encodes CDR1 SGHKS and CDR2 YYEKEE (reference sequence). There are 16 residues in the CDR3. Between the trimmed V and J ends, which lost 0 bases and 0 bases, there was a span of 10 bases. The variable domain in full, with the rest retrieved from reference TRBV5-5 and TRBJ1-3, is DAGVTQSPTHLIKTRGQQVTLRCSPISGHKSVSWYQQVLGQGPQFIFQYYEKEERGRGNFPDRFSARQFPNYSSELNVNALLLGDSALYLCASSLAFGSSGNTIYFGEGSWLTVV.

This clone was seen just once. This rearrangement joins TRBV18 to TRBJ2-7; 8 nucleotides line up with TRBD1. The CDR3 totals 14 residues. Germline V CDR1 and CDR2: KGHSH, LQKENI. Trimming removed 5 bases from V and 4 bases from J; junction bases left unmatched: 7. CDR3 residues: CASSAGTGSYEQYF. CDR3 coding DNA: TGTGCCAGCTCAGCTGGGACAGGCTCTTACGAGCAGTACTTC.

This chain uses TRBV7-3 with TRBJ2-6; no clear D. This CDR3 is 16 amino acids long. V shed 4 bases and J shed 0 bases, with 10 bases lying between them. Germline V gene sequence: CDR1 SGHTA, CDR2 FQGTGA. CDR3 DNA sequence: TGTGCCAGCAGCTCTGGTCCCCTCTCTGGGGCCAACGTCCTGACTTTC. Encoded protein: CASSSGPLSGANVLTF.

This chain joins TRBV7-2 and TRBJ2-5; D remains unclear. Trimming took 3 bases from V and 5 from J, leaving 4 bases between them. Germline CDR1 and CDR2: SGHTA and FQGNSA. This CDR3 comprises 11 residues. This CDR3 is CASSFMETQYF. CDR3 nucleotides: TGTGCCAGCAGCTTTATGGAGACCCAGTACTTC.

The chain joins TRBV2 to TRBJ2-5, with D unclear. CDR1 and CDR2 from the germline V gene are SNHLY and FYNNEI. The germline V and J ends were trimmed by 4 bases and 3 bases, with 18 bases remaining between them. This CDR3 is built from 16 residues. The CDR3 loop reads CASSGVGLSIKETQYF. In DNA, the CDR3 is TGTGCCAGCAGTGGCGTCGGGCTCAGTATTAAAGAGACCCAGTACTTC.

In its sample, this clone was seen once. The genes are TRBV27 and TRBJ1-3; 10 bases match TRBD1. J gave up 0 bases and V 2 bases, and 10 bases lay outside the gene matches. The V gene's germline CDR1 is MNHEY and CDR2 SMNVEV (reference sequence). The CDR3 spans 19 residues. CDR3 residues: CASSLRDRGRELSGNTIYF. CDR3 bases: TGTGCCAGCAGTTTAAGGGACAGGGGCCGGGAACTCTCTGGAAACACCATATATTTT.

This clone was found once. Written as DNA, the CDR3 is TGTGCCACGGAAGGGGGTACCTTGCCCCTCCACTTT. Its protein is CATEGGTLPLHF. The chain links TRBV28 to TRBJ1-6, with D tentatively TRBD1 (6 bases). Trimming stripped 10 bases from V and 13 bases from J, with 17 bases between. There are 12 residues in the CDR3. Germline CDR1 MDHEN, CDR2 SYDVKM.

This clone occurred a few times. V gene TRBV30 combines with J gene TRBJ2-7; 8 bases are a match to TRBD1. The germline CDR1 and CDR2 sequences are GTSNPN and SVGIG (reference sequence). V lost 2 bases and J lost 6; bases outside the gene matches: 6. CDR3 length equals 13 residues. CDR3 sequence (DNA): TGTGCCTGGAGTCTAGGACAGGGAGGCGAGCAGTACTTC. Its protein product is CAWSLGQGGEQYF.

This sequence joins TRBV25-1 and TRBJ2-1, with TRBD1 matching 7 bases. The CDR3 loop spans 12 amino acids. V shed 9 bases and J 9 bases; nucleotides not matched to a gene: 8. Germline CDR1 reads MGHDK; CDR2 reads SYGVNS. The chain's CDR3 is CASRDRVGEQFF. CDR3 nucleotides: TGTGCCAGTCGTGACAGGGTAGGTGAGCAGTTCTTC.

This chain uses TRBV5-1 with TRBJ2-1; 9 bases are shared with TRBD2. Trimming cost V 4 bases and J 8 bases; bases outside gene matches: 13. CDR3 size: 16 residues. Germline V gene data show CDR1 as SGHRS and CDR2 as YFSETQ. CDR3 DNA sequence: TGCGCCAGCAGCCCGAGGGTAGCGGGAGAAACAGATGAGCAGTTCTTC. Translation: CASSPRVAGETDEQFF.

The J gene is TRBJ1-2, the V gene TRBV6-5; D is perhaps TRBD1 (5 bases). V was cut by 3 bases and J by 4 bases, with 12 bases left in between. The germline gives CDR1 MNHEY, CDR2 SVGAGI. The CDR3 totals 14 residues. The CDR3 DNA is TGTGCCAGCAGTTATCACGGGGGTGGCTATGGCTACACCTTC. Its translation: CASSYHGGGYGYTF.